A single sample is the source of the 5 T cell receptor beta chains below, sequenced in a study of response to subunit inactivated influenza vaccine. TCRdb analysed the RT-PCR reads with MiXCR anew, one entry per CDR3 protein. The repertoire holds 450,000 to 600,000 distinct CDR3 sequences, with approximately 7.7% as singletons. The sample here was PBMCs from blood, taken 23 to 25 months after vaccination. These receptors were obtained from a man between 45 and 75 years old who received an inactivated influenza vaccine.

This sequence joins TRBV7-9 and TRBJ1-2; D is perhaps TRBD1 (5 bases). V lost 5 bases to trimming and J lost 2 bases, with 18 bases between them. The CDR3 extends over 16 amino acids. Looked up from germline, CDR1 is SEHNR and CDR2 is FQNEAQ (reference sequence). The CDR3 protein is CASSHEWGNPNYGYTF. CDR3 sequence (DNA): TGTGCCAGCAGCCACGAATGGGGGAACCCAAACTATGGCTACACCTTC.

The genes are TRBV12-3 or TRBV12-4 and TRBJ1-1; 9 nucleotides line up with TRBD1. V shed 1 base, J shed 4 bases, and the junction held 1 base outside the gene matches. CDR3 size: 14 residues. DNA for the CDR3: TGTGCCAGCAGTTTAGGGACAGGGGCCACTGAAGCTTTCTTT. It specifies CASSLGTGATEAFF.

This clonotype was recorded a few times. The chain employs TRBV7-6 and TRBJ2-5, with D maybe TRBD2 (6 bases). V lost 5 bases and J 3 bases, leaving 16 bases between the germline ends. Germline CDR1 and CDR2: SGHVS and FNYEAQ. The CDR3 covers 15 residues. Here the CDR3 DNA reads TGTGCCAGCAGCCTACGGGCGCTAGCGAAAGAGACCCAGTACTTC. Amino acids: CASSLRALAKETQYF.

This clonotype was detected many times. V is TRBV29-1 and J is TRBJ2-2; 7 bases map to TRBD1. V was clipped by 3 bases and J by 5 bases; unmatched bases: 3. The germline CDR1 and CDR2 sequences are SQVTM and ANQGSEA. This CDR3 is built from 13 residues. The CDR3 reads CSVDRGKTGELFF. DNA for the CDR3: TGCAGCGTTGACAGGGGGAAAACCGGGGAGCTGTTTTTT.

Only a few counts were recorded for this clonotype. This rearrangement joins TRBV5-6 to TRBJ2-3, with D perhaps assigned TRBD1 or TRBD2 (5 bases each). The CDR3 loop spans 16 amino acids. Looked up from germline, CDR1 is SGHDT and CDR2 is YYEEEE. Trimming pared 3 bases from V and 2 bases from J, leaving 16 bases between. The CDR3 is CASSWGPSPLTDTQYF. Here the CDR3 DNA reads TGTGCCAGCAGCTGGGGACCCTCCCCACTCACAGATACGCAGTATTTT. The full variable domain, rest sourced from reference TRBV5-6 and TRBJ2-3, is DAGVTQSPTHLIKTRGQQVTLRCSPKSGHDTVSWYQQALGQGPQFIFQYYEEEERQRGNFPDRFSGHQFPNYSSELNVNALLLGDSALYLCASSWGPSPLTDTQYFGPGTRLTVL.